A selection of T cell receptor beta chains follows, all from one sample in a study of early T cells in non-severe SARS-CoV-2 infection. One entry per CDR3 protein results from TCRdb running MiXCR on the 5' RACE reads. The repertoire holds roughly 29,000 distinct CDR3 sequences, with around 5.8% as singletons. The sequencing used whole blood, collected at baseline. All receptors derive from an adult who was a healthcare worker with PCR-confirmed SARS-CoV-2 infection or an uninfected control (not recorded which). Both conserved end residues are part of each CDR3. The D gene is left open where the match is weak. Expanded clones get a size class; other rows say once, few or many, or leave the size out.

CSASRGQGALRYF	TGCAGTGCCAGCCGGGGACAGGGGGCGTTAAGATACTTC	TRBV20-1	TRBJ1-2	many	TRBD1
CASTGGRAWVSYNEQFF	TGTGCCAGCACCGGGGGGCGGGCCTGGGTCTCCTACAATGAGCAGTTCTTC	TRBV7-2	TRBJ2-1	-	-
CASTQGDHEQYF	TGCGCCAGCACCCAGGGAGACCACGAGCAGTACTTC	TRBV5-1	TRBJ2-7	few	-
CASSLSGNEQFF	TGTGCCAGCAGCTTATCGGGCAATGAGCAGTTCTTC	TRBV7-9	TRBJ2-1	once	-
CASSARDAVEQYF	TGTGCCAGCAGCGCCCGGGATGCCGTCGAGCAGTACTTC	TRBV5-6	TRBJ2-7	-	-
CASSSQWAGGKLYTF	TGTGCCAGCAGCTCCCAATGGGCGGGGGGTAAGCTCTACACCTTC	TRBV7-9	TRBJ1-2	many	-
CASSPSLSGFQETQYF	TGTGCCAGCTCACCATCTCTTAGCGGGTTCCAAGAGACCCAGTACTTC	TRBV18	TRBJ2-5	many	TRBD2
CGATGSGANVLTF	TGCGGAGCCACAGGTAGTGGGGCCAACGTCCTGACTTTC	TRBV20-1	TRBJ2-6	few	-
CASSLVRAGSADTIYF	TGTGCCAGCAGCTTAGTGCGTGCAGGGTCGGCGGACACCATATATTTT	TRBV11-2	TRBJ1-3	many	-
CASSFSASGRGNIQYF	TGTGCCAGCAGCTTTTCGGCTAGCGGGAGAGGAAACATTCAGTACTTC	TRBV7-2	TRBJ2-4	many	TRBD2
CASGGDLLTGELFF	TGTGCCAGCGGAGGGGACCTCCTTACCGGGGAGCTGTTTTTT	TRBV7-3	TRBJ2-2	many	-
CASSPNNRGENSPLHF	TGTGCCAGCAGCCCCAATAACAGGGGAGAGAATTCACCCCTCCACTTT	TRBV7-2	TRBJ1-6	many	TRBD1
CASSLVGTGQETQYF	TGTGCCAGCAGCTTAGTTGGGACGGGGCAAGAGACCCAGTACTTC	TRBV7-9	TRBJ2-5	many	-
CASSPPNLSGNTEAFF	TGTGCCAGCTCACCACCAAATCTGTCGGGGAACACTGAAGCTTTCTTT	TRBV18	TRBJ1-1	many	-
CASSPHASGTLETQYF	TGTGCCAGCAGCCCACATGCCTCAGGGACACTAGAGACCCAGTACTTC	TRBV7-2	TRBJ2-5	many	-
CSARRLGGNTIYF	TGCAGTGCTAGACGTTTGGGGGGAAACACCATATATTTT	TRBV20-1	TRBJ1-3	few	-